The 5 T cell receptor beta chains below come from one sample, sequenced in a study of cytomegalovirus exposure and HLA in healthy donors. Primers included in the PCR were 60 Vbeta and 13 Jbeta primers. Profiled with immunoSEQ multiplex PCR; TCRdb holds only in-frame clones, not every one. The sample has under 200,000 clones, about 77% seen once. The sample consisted of PBMCs. These receptors all come from a woman in her 30s in good health and CMV-seropositive.

Points on this clone: Other DNA variants within this sample encode the same CDR3. The CDR3 sequence is CASSIGWTEAFF. Here the CDR3 DNA reads TGTGCCAGTAGTATCGGGTGGACTGAAGCTTTCTTT. The V call is TRBV19, the J call TRBJ1-1; no definite D call. The ends were cut back, 3 bases at V and 5 bases at J, with 7 bases in the middle. CDR1 is LNHDA, CDR2 SQIVND, per germline (reference sequence). CDR3 length: 12 amino acids.

On this clone: Mismatch with germline at one junction end may stem from a read error. The V and J genes are TRBV29-1 and TRBJ2-7; tentatively, D is TRBD2 (7 bases). The CDR3 has 14 amino acids. Germline CDR1 SQVTM, CDR2 ANQGSEA. CDR3: CSIEGGPPHYEQYF. For the CDR3, the DNA is TGCAGCATTGAGGGGGGGCCACCCCATTACGAGCAGTACTTC.

A few counts support this clone. The genes are TRBV7-9 and TRBJ2-6; unclear D gene. Trimming pared 2 bases from V and 0 bases from J, leaving 8 bases between. The CDR3 has 16 residues. The V gene's germline CDR1 is SEHNR and CDR2 FQNEAQ (reference sequence). The CDR3 sequence is CASSLYSPSGANVLTF. CDR3 coding DNA: TGTGCCAGCAGCTTATACAGTCCCTCTGGGGCCAACGTCCTGACTTTC.

The chain joins TRBV2 to TRBJ1-5; 12 bases map to TRBD1. The CDR3 totals 15 residues. Germline CDR1 reads SNHLY; CDR2 reads FYNNEI. Unmatched junction bases numbered 2, after V lost 4 bases and J lost 4 bases. CDR3 loop: CASSGDRGLNQPQHF. The CDR3 region has the DNA TGTGCCAGCAGTGGGGACAGGGGGCTGAATCAGCCCCAGCATTTT.

This clone showed up just a few times. V gene TRBV28 combines with J gene TRBJ1-1, with D uncertain. This CDR3 comprises 13 residues. CDR1 is MDHEN, CDR2 SYDVKM, per germline. The V gene lost 5 bases and the J gene lost 4 bases, with 11 bases spanning the gap. CDR3 nucleotide sequence: TGTGCCAGCAGTCTGCCCTTGAGCACTGAAGCTTTCTTT. Residues: CASSLPLSTEAFF.